Below, 2 T cell receptor beta chains from the same sample are listed, as sequenced in a study of blood T cell repertoires in COVID-19. The assay was immunoSEQ multiplex PCR, and TCRdb's table has in-frame clones only and misses some. The table shows approximately 180,000 clones, with nearly 90% occurring only once. Sequenced material: PBMCs or T cells enriched from blood (not recorded which). The receptors derive from a middle-aged woman with acute COVID-19.

The chain carries TRBV6-5 and TRBJ1-2, with 7 bases identical to TRBD1. CDR3 length: 15 amino acids. J gave up 3 bases and V 4 bases, and 8 bases lay outside the gene matches. Germline CDR1 MNHEY, CDR2 SVGAGI. The CDR3 DNA follows: TGTGCCAGCAGTTCCAATGGAGACAGGGACTATGGCTACACCTTC. Protein product: CASSSNGDRDYGYTF.

This chain uses TRBV25-1 with TRBJ2-7, with 9 bases fitting TRBD1. Germline V gene data show CDR1 as MGHDK and CDR2 as SYGVNS. Unmatched junction bases numbered 6, after V lost 6 bases and J lost 0 bases. This CDR3 is built from 15 residues. This CDR3 reads CASRPGQGPSYEQYF. The CDR3 DNA reads as TGTGCCAGCAGACCAGGACAGGGGCCCTCCTACGAGCAGTACTTC.